This T cell receptor beta chain was observed in a study of shared clonotypes between healthy human individuals (dated by TCRdb to about 2020). Some background on the complete study: The cohort comprised a couple of women and a few men aged 18 to 49 years. Between about 0.8 and 9.5 billion PBMCs per donor were obtained by leukapheresis. To increase sequencing depth and limit assay-specific biases, TCR repertoire library preparation and sequencing were carried out by different laboratories using diverse techniques. To estimate repertoire size and how much clonotypes are shared between individuals, the study performed deep sequencing of blood TCR repertoires from five healthy adults. Per donor, three plates each were used for CD4 naive and CD4 memory, two for CD8 naive, and one for CD8 memory.

A word on this clone: Its antigen is still unknown. Base qualities are missing; no much larger clone stands one base away.

General conclusions and limits of the study: Pairwise subsampling indicated that sequencing depth was expected to affect the degree of clonotype sharing among donors. Across four donors, roughly 5% of naive CD4, over 3% of naive CD8, approximately 2.5% of memory CD4, and under 0.45% of memory CD8 clonotypes were shared. The small number of donors limited the genetic and exposure-history diversity represented. Even with the large sequencing depth, rarefaction of the sorted-subset datasets indicated that sequencing was incomplete. Clonotypes shared by all four sorted-subset donors showed higher generation probabilities than non-shared clonotypes. Larger estimated clonotype richness was generally found for naive subsets than for memory subsets. Sampling was restricted to blood, and TCR repertoires in tissues likely differ from the TCR repertoires found in blood.

Trimming costs V 7 bases and J 7 bases, and their ends lie 13 bases apart. Including the terminal cysteine and phenylalanine, the CDR3 comprises 13 residues. Only the CDR3 DNA is retained, 39 bases long and in frame from the first base. CDR1 is given as LNHDA and CDR2 as SQIVND, both from the germline V gene (reference sequence). TCR CDR3 regions were amplified from genomic DNA by multiplex PCR using the deep immunoSEQ assay. Extracted genomic DNA from each cell subset was distributed evenly across all wells of several immunoSEQ 96-well plates, and each plate was treated as a replicate. For sorted subsets, around 200 ng genomic DNA, equal to 30,000 to 35,000 T cell genomes, was loaded into each replicate PCR. The purified libraries were quantified using a Qubit 3.0 fluorometer, sized with a Bioanalyzer 2100, and then quantified again using the KAPA Library Quantification kit. Each immunoSEQ 96-well plate was sequenced on its own single-read 150-cycle Illumina NextSeq 550 flow cell. The paper's data handling went like this. The immunoSEQ output contained only junctional sequences without quality scores, so filtering could not match that applied to full-length reads. To assign V/J genes and CDR3, sequences were annotated against IMGT germline references using PyIR, a Python wrapper for IgBLAST v1.9. Reads with weak V/J assignments (E-value above 1e-6), missing CDR3, stop codons, out-of-frame junctions, or ambiguous translated residues were removed. V3J clonotypes were defined as sequences sharing an identical inferred V gene, J gene, and CDR3 amino acid sequence. Percentage overlap between repertoires was calculated by dividing the number of shared unique clonotypes by the size of the smaller repertoire. Repertoire richness was assessed with RTK rarefaction, the Chao1 estimator, and Recon v2.1 estimates of unobserved clonotypes. Generation probabilities were computed with OLGA for all TCRbeta clonotypes obtained by the gDNA method from several donors. TCRdb stores this immuneACCESS table with in-frame sequences only. Part of the clones is absent; in the studies checked, under half of the shortfall reflects unresolved V genes, and no reason is known for the rest. V and J calls and clone size come straight from that table; D and trimming were deduced from the DNA. A total of nearly 600,000 clones appear in this sample, just under 97% of them only once. The leading ten clones occupy 0.11% of the sample.

CD8 naive samples consisted of CD45RO-negative cells that were positively selected for CCR7, yielding a CD45RA+CCR7+ population without TemRA cells. The donors were healthy, HIV-negative adults who had no recently reported acute infections or vaccinations. Only Caucasian adults living in Nashville, Tennessee, USA were represented among the donors. Blood was collected by leukapheresis, and PBMCs were isolated by Ficoll-Histopaque density gradient centrifugation and then cryopreserved in liquid nitrogen vapor phase. Analytical flow cytometry was used to check the purity and quantity of every magnetically sorted T cell population. From each sorted fraction, genomic DNA was isolated and quantified by UV absorbance on a Nanodrop 2000c.

This TCR derives from a woman aged 25 to 39 in good health. The chain was built from TRBV19 and TRBJ2-2; the D gene is not confidently resolved. The source material was naive CD8+ T cells sorted from blood. The sample's cell subset or site, from its label and the paper: CD45RA+CCR7+. The nucleotide sequence reads as follows: TGTGCCAGTACCTTTGGACCCCTCGGGGAGCTGTTTTTT. It encodes CASTFGPLGELFF.